This T cell receptor (beta chain) originates from a study of blood T cell repertoires in COVID-19. Study overall: The samples span acute and convalescent COVID-19 from the United States, Italy and Spain. T cells, B-cell-depleted T cells, or PBMCs provided the cDNA or gDNA that served as material.

V dropped 10 bases and J dropped 6 bases, with 16 bases sitting between them. This CDR3 contains 12 residues. How the authors handled the data: It was from reference gene primer amplification that nucleated cell counts were estimated. Sequencing used immunoSEQ multiplex PCR; TCRdb keeps in-frame clones, though not all of them. V and J calls and clone size are as listed in that table; D and trimming were resolved from the DNA. The sample records 55,000 to 75,000 clones, 65% to 85% being singletons. There are a few counts of this clone. This chain joins TRBV12-3 or TRBV12-4 and TRBJ2-7; D possibly corresponds to TRBD2 (6 bases). This receptor was taken from a man at least 80 years old with active or convalescent COVID-19. Sequencing was done on a sample of peripheral blood. CDR3 DNA: TGTGCCATTCGGCAGGGAGGTTCCGAGCAGTACTTC. This sequence encodes CAIRQGGSEQYF.